The source of this TCR beta chain is a study of CD8+ T cells in alopecia areata. Whole-study findings and limits: It was lesional scalp, especially alopecia totalis/universalis, that showed higher clonality than normal scalp. Mice showed clearer TCR sharing than patients did, a gap that was possibly HLA-related.

cDNA reverse transcribed from extracted RNA served as the sequencing template. Clones were sequenced by immunoSEQ multiplex PCR, and TCRdb holds only the in-frame ones, with some missing. Of under 150,000 clones listed, around 50% were seen once; the top ten hold 10% to 13%. Comments on this clone: Its antigen is as yet unknown.

Individuals with alopecia areata gave both lesional scalp punch biopsies and peripheral blood for collection. V was shortened by 3 bases and J by 2 bases, with 1 base between the two germline ends. In germline, CDR1 is MNHNY, CDR2 SVGAGI (reference sequence). The CDR3 is 11 residues long. This sequence was found in a human donor with alopecia areata. The sequencing input was NKG2D-low CD8+ T cells sorted from blood. This rearrangement joins TRBV6-6 to TRBJ2-5, with no clear D. CDR3 in amino acids: CASSYQETQYF. The CDR3 DNA reads TGTGCCAGCAGTTATCAAGAGACCCAGTACTTC.